This T cell receptor beta chain appears in the sequencing data of a study of T cells after yellow fever vaccination. Study observations and caveats: Most clones from primary vaccination resurfaced after the booster (around 95% CD4, 88% CD8). Researchers cautioned that FACS-sorted repertoires could harbor abundant clonotypes contaminating from the bulk population. When the response was secondary, it was weaker but reached its peak faster, day 5 versus 15.

Comments on this clonotype: Its antigen is undetermined.

Universal primer sites and UMIs were introduced during 5'RACE template-switching synthesis of TCR cDNA. TCRdb recomputed calls from the 5' RACE reads with MiXCR, one row per CDR3 protein. In the table there are hundreds of thousands of distinct CDR3 sequences, roughly an eighth of which are singletons. V lost 3 bases, J lost 5 bases, and 13 bases lay in between. Germline V gene data show CDR1 as MDHEN and CDR2 as SYDVKM. This CDR3 has 14 amino acids. Here the sequenced sample was PBMCs, taken on the day of the yellow fever booster vaccination. The chain joins TRBV28 to TRBJ2-5, with D possibly being TRBD1 or TRBD2 (5 bases each). The clonotype was recovered from a man aged 30-40 years who received the YFV17D yellow fever vaccine. The DNA of the CDR3 is TGTGCCAGCAGTTTCCGGGGCCCAGCGGAGACCCAGTACTTC. It encodes CASSFRGPAETQYF.